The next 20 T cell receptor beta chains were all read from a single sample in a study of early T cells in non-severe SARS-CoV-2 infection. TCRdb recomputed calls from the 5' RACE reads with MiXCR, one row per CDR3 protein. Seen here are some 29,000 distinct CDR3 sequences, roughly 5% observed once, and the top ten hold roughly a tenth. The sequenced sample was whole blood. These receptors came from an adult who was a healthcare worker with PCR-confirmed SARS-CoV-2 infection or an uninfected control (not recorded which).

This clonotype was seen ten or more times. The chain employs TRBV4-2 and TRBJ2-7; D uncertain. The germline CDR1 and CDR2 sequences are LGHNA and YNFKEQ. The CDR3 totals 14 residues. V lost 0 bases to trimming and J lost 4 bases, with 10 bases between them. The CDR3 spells CASSQDGTKYEQYF. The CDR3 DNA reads TGTGCCAGCAGCCAAGATGGCACCAAGTACGAGCAGTACTTC.

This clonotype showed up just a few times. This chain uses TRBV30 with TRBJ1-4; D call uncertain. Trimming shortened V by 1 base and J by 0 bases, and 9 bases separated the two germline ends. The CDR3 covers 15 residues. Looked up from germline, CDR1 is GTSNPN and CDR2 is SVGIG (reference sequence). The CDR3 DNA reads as TGTGCCTGGAGTGACGGGAGCACAACTAATGAAAAACTGTTTTTT. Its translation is CAWSDGSTTNEKLFF.

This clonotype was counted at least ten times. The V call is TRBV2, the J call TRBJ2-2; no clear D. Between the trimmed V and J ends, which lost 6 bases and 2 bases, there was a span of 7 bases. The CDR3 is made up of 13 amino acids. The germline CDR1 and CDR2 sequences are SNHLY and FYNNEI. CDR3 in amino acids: CASSLTNTGELFF. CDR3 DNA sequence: TGTGCCAGCAGCCTCACAAACACCGGGGAGCTGTTTTTT.

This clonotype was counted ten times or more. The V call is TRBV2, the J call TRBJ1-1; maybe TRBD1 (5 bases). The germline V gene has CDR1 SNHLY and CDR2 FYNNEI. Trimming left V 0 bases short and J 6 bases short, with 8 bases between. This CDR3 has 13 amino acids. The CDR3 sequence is CASSEARRAEAFF. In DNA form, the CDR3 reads TGTGCCAGCAGTGAAGCTCGCAGGGCTGAAGCTTTCTTT. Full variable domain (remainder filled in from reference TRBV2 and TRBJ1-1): EPEVTQTPSHQVTQMGQEVILRCVPISNHLYFYWYRQILGQKVEFLVSFYNNEISEKSEIFDDQFSVERPDGSNFTLKIRSTKLEDSAMYFCASSEARRAEAFFGQGTRLTVV.

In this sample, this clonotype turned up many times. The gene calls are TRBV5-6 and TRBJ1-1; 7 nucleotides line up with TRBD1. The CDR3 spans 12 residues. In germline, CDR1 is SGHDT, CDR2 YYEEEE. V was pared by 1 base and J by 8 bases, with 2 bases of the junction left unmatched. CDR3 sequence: CASSLTGAEAFF. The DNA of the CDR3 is TGTGCCAGCAGCTTGACAGGGGCGGAAGCTTTCTTT.

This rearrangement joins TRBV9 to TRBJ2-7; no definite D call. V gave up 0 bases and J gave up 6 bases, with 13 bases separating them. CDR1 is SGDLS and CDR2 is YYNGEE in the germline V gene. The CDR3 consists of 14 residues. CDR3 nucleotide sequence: TGTGCCAGCAGCGTAGGTTTGGGCTCGAGCGAGCAGTACTTC. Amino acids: CASSVGLGSSEQYF.

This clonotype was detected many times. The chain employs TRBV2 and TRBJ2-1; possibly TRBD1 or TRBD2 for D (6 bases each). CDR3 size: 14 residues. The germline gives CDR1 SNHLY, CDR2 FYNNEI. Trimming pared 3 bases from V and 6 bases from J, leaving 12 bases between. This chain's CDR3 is CASSEGGFVNEQFF. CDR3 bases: TGTGCCAGCAGTGAGGGGGGCTTCGTCAATGAGCAGTTCTTC.

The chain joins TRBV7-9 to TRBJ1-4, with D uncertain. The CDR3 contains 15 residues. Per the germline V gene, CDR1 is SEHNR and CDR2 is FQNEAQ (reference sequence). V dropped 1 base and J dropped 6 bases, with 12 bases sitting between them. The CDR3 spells CASSLGWTGDEKLFF. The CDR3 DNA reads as TGTGCCAGCAGCTTAGGATGGACGGGAGATGAAAAACTGTTTTTT.

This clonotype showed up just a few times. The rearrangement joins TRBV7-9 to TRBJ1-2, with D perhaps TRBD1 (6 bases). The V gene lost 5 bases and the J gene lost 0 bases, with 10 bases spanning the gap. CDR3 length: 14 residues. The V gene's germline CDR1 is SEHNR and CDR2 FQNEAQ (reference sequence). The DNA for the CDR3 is TGTGCCAGCAGCGTGCAGGGGCCTAACTATGGCTACACCTTC. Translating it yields CASSVQGPNYGYTF.

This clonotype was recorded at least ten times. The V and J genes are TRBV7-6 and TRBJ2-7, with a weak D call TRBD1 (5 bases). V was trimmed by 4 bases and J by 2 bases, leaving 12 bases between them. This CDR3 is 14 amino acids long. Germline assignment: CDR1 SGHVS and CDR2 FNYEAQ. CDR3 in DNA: TGTGCCAGCAGCTCCACGGACACAGCCTACGAGCAGTACTTC. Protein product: CASSSTDTAYEQYF. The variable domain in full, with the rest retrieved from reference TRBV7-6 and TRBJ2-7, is GAGVSQSPRYKVTKRGQDVALRCDPISGHVSLYWYRQALGQGPEFLTYFNYEAQQDKSGLPNDRFSAERPEGSISTLTIQRTEQRDSAMYRCASSSTDTAYEQYFGPGTRLTVT.

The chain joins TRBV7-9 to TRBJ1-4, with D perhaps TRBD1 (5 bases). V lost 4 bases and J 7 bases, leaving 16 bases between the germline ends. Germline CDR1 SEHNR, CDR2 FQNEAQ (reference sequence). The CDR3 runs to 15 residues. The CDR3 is CASSSRAGTGEKLFF. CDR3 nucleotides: TGTGCCAGCAGCTCCCGGGCAGGGACCGGTGAAAAACTGTTTTTT.

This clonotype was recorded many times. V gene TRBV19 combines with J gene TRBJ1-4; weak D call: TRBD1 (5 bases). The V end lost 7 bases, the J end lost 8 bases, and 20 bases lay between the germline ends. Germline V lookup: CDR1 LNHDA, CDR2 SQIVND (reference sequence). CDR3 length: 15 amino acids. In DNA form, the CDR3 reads TGTGCCAGTAAATTGGGAGTGACTCCAGGGGAAAAACTGTTTTTT. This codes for CASKLGVTPGEKLFF.

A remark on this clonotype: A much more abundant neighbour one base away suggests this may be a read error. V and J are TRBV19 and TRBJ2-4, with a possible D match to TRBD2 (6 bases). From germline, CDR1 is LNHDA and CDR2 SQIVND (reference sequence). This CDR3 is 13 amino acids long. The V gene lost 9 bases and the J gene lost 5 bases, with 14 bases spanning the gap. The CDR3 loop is CASQAWGENIQYF. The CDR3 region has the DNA TGTGCCAGCCAAGCCTGGGGGGAAAACATTCAGTACTTC.

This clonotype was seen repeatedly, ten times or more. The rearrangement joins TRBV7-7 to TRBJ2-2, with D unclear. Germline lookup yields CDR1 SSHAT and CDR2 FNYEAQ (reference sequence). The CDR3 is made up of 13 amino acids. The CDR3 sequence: CATFRAATGELFF. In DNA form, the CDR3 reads TGTGCTACCTTCCGGGCCGCCACCGGGGAGCTGTTTTTT. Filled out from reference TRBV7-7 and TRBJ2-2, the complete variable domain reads GAGVSQSPRYKVTKRGQDVTLRCDPISSHATLYWYQQALGQGPEFLTYFNYEAQPDKSGLPSDRFSAERPEGSISTLTIQRTEQRDSAMYRCATFRAATGELFFGEGSRLTVL.

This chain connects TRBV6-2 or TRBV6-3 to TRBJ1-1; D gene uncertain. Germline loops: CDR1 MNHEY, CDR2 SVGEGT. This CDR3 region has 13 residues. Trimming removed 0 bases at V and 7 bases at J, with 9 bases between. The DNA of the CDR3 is TGTGCCAGCAGTTACTCGCCCTCACTTGAAGCTTTCTTT. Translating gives CASSYSPSLEAFF.

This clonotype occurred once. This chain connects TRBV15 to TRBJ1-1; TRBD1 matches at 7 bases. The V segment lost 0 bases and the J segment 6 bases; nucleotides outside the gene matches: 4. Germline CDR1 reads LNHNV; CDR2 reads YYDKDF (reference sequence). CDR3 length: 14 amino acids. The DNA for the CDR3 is TGTGCCACCAGCAGAGATACAGGGGAAGCTGAAGCTTTCTTT. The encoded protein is CATSRDTGEAEAFF.

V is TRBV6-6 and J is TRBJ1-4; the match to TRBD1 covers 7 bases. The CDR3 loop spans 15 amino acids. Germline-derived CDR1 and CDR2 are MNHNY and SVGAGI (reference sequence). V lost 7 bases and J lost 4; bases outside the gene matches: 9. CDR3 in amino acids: CASTGGTADNEKLFF. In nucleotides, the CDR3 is TGTGCCAGCACCGGTGGGACAGCCGATAATGAAAAACTGTTTTTT.

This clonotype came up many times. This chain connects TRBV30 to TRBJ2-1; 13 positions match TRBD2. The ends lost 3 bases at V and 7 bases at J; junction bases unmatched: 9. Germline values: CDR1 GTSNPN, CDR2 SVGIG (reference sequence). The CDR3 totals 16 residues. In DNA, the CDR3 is TGTGCCTGGAGCCGACCGGGACTAGCGGGGTCTAATGAGCAGTTCTTC. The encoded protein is CAWSRPGLAGSNEQFF.

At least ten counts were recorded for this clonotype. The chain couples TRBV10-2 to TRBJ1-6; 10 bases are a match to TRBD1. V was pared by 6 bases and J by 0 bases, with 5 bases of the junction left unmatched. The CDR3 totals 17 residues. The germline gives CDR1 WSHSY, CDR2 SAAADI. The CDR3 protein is CASRPGQGSSYNSPLHF. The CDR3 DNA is TGCGCCAGCAGGCCGGGACAGGGGAGCTCCTATAATTCACCCCTCCACTTT.

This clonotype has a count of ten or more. The DNA of the CDR3 is TGTGCCAGCAGCAAGACAGGGGGCGAAAACATTCAGTACTTC. Residues: CASSKTGGENIQYF. The rearrangement joins TRBV7-2 to TRBJ2-4, with TRBD1 matching over 10 bases. Per germline, CDR1 SGHTA and CDR2 FQGNSA. CDR3 length: 14 amino acids. V was pared by 5 bases and J by 5 bases, with 3 bases of the junction left unmatched.